This T cell receptor (beta chain) appears in the sequencing data of a study of radiation and T cells in renal cell carcinoma. The CDR3 contains 14 residues. The V gene's germline CDR1 is MGHDK and CDR2 SYGVNS. V gave up 1 base and J gave up 4 bases, with 10 bases separating them. Time point defined: blood 4 weeks post-SBRT, at nephrectomy. The treatment here: 15 Gy SBRT to primary tumor, nephrectomy 4 weeks later. Clones were sequenced by immunoSEQ multiplex PCR, and TCRdb holds only the in-frame ones, with some missing. The sample comprises just over 95,000 clones, 80% to 90% of which are singletons, and 7.2% rests with the top ten.

This specimen was blood, taken from a patient whose treatment included radiotherapy and nephrectomy. This chain connects TRBV25-1 to TRBJ1-2; no clear D gene. The origin of this receptor is a man aged 60 to 75 with renal cell carcinoma. CDR3 DNA sequence: TGTGCCAGCAGTGAATCCCTGGGGAGCTATGGCTACACCTTC. Translating it yields CASSESLGSYGYTF.